These 22 T cell receptor beta chains were all obtained from the same sample, sequenced in a study of identical twins. TCRdb processed the 5' RACE reads anew with MiXCR; each CDR3 protein has one entry. Of under 900,000 distinct CDR3 sequences listed, more than 9% were seen once; the top ten hold roughly 1.6%. These data also featured in a second study, about yellow fever vaccine responses in identical twins.

The sequencing sample was made of PBMCs. These receptor sequences come from a woman aged 18-29 years in good health.

The chain is built from TRBV7-6 and TRBJ2-7, with TRBD1 identical over 8 bases. Germline V gives CDR1 SGHVS, CDR2 FNYEAQ. This CDR3 has 13 amino acids. V shed 5 bases and J 8 bases; nucleotides not matched to a gene: 8. The CDR3 loop is CASSRGQGEKQYF. DNA of the CDR3: TGTGCCAGCAGCAGAGGACAGGGTGAGAAGCAGTACTTC.

This clonotype was detected many times. CDR3 protein: CASSFATKSSYNEQFF. In DNA form, the CDR3 reads TGTGCCAGCAGCTTTGCGACTAAAAGCTCCTACAATGAGCAGTTCTTC. This chain joins TRBV5-6 and TRBJ2-1; a weak D match, TRBD2 (5 bases). The CDR3 contains 16 residues. Trimming removed 2 bases at V and 0 bases at J, with 12 bases between. Germline CDR1 is SGHDT and CDR2 is YYEEEE.

This rearrangement joins TRBV20-1 to TRBJ1-3; D remains ambiguous. The germline V gene has CDR1 DFQATT and CDR2 SNEGSKA (reference sequence). Trimming cost V 8 bases and J 4 bases, with 12 bases left between them. This CDR3 is 12 amino acids long. This chain's CDR3 is CSTVGWGNTIYF. CDR3 DNA sequence: TGCAGTACAGTCGGATGGGGAAACACCATATATTTT.

This clonotype showed up just a few times. The gene calls are TRBV28 and TRBJ2-7, with a tentative D call TRBD2 (6 bases). Germline lookup yields CDR1 MDHEN and CDR2 SYDVKM. Trimming pared 7 bases from V and 4 bases from J, leaving 17 bases between. This CDR3 contains 14 residues. CDR3 nucleotide sequence: TGTGCCAGCACCCCGATGGGACTTCAGTACGAGCAGTACGTC. It translates to CASTPMGLQYEQYV.

The chain carries TRBV20-1 and TRBJ1-4, with no clear D. This CDR3 region has 13 residues. CDR1 DFQATT and CDR2 SNEGSKA come from the germline V gene (reference sequence). Trimming removed 0 bases from V and 12 bases from J, with 14 bases in between. The CDR3 loop reads CSARDGPKGELFF. DNA of the CDR3: TGCAGTGCTAGAGATGGTCCAAAGGGAGAACTGTTTTTT.

This clonotype was counted at least ten times. The chain uses TRBV5-5 and TRBJ2-1; 7 nucleotides align to TRBD2. The V gene's germline CDR1 is SGHKS and CDR2 YYEKEE (reference sequence). The CDR3 contains 14 residues. Trimming at V came to 0 bases and at J to 5 bases, leaving 2 bases not matched to a gene. In nucleotides, the CDR3 is TGTGCCAGCAGCTTGGCACTAGCGAACAATGAGCAGTTCTTC. It codes for CASSLALANNEQFF. The entire variable domain, with the rest obtained from reference TRBV5-5 and TRBJ2-1, is as follows: DAGVTQSPTHLIKTRGQQVTLRCSPISGHKSVSWYQQVLGQGPQFIFQYYEKEERGRGNFPDRFSARQFPNYSSELNVNALLLGDSALYLCASSLALANNEQFFGPGTRLTVL.

This rearrangement joins TRBV5-1 to TRBJ2-3; TRBD1 or TRBD2 may be the D gene (7 bases each). V shed 3 bases and J shed 3 bases, with 14 bases lying between them. The CDR3 sequence is 15 residues long. The germline gives CDR1 SGHRS, CDR2 YFSETQ. The CDR3 sequence: CASSSQGGQTDTQYF. The CDR3 nucleotides read TGCGCCAGCAGCTCGCAGGGGGGGCAGACAGATACGCAGTATTTT.

The gene calls are TRBV3-1 and TRBJ1-5; 7 nucleotides line up with TRBD1. V was clipped by 0 bases and J by 3 bases; unmatched bases: 8. Germline CDR1 is LGHDT and CDR2 is YNNKEL (reference sequence). The CDR3 has 17 amino acids. CDR3 in amino acids: CASSQDLGQGDNQPQHF. The DNA for the CDR3 is TGTGCCAGCAGCCAAGATTTGGGGCAGGGGGACAATCAGCCCCAGCATTTT.

The table lists this clonotype with many counts. The CDR3 reads CASRSRAGVSQETQYF. CDR3 sequence (DNA): TGTGCCAGCAGGTCTAGAGCAGGGGTCAGCCAAGAGACCCAGTACTTC. The chain uses TRBV6-1 and TRBJ2-5, with D perhaps matching TRBD1 (6 bases). Germline CDR1 is MNHNS and CDR2 is SASEGT. V dropped 6 bases and J dropped 1 base, with 18 bases sitting between them. This CDR3 region has 16 residues.

In this sample, this clonotype turned up a few times. The rearrangement joins TRBV5-1 to TRBJ2-1; 10 bases fit TRBD2. Germline V gene sequence: CDR1 SGHRS, CDR2 YFSETQ. Trimming at V came to 1 base and at J to 6 bases, leaving 4 bases not matched to a gene. This CDR3 spans 15 amino acids. CDR3: CASSLPSGGGNEQFF. The CDR3 DNA reads TGCGCCAGCAGCTTGCCTAGCGGGGGTGGCAATGAGCAGTTCTTC.

Turning to this clonotype: This sequence may be a read error, since a much larger clone differs from it by one base. The V and J genes are TRBV29-1 and TRBJ2-3; D is unresolved. The germline V gene encodes CDR1 SQVTM and CDR2 ANQGSEA. The CDR3 runs to 18 residues. Trimming took 0 bases from V and 1 from J, leaving 20 bases between them. CDR3 coding DNA: TGCAGCGTTGAAGATCTCCCCTCGATTACCCTTGGCACAGATACGCAGTATTTT. Its protein is CSVEDLPSITLGTDTQYF.

This clonotype was found a few times. The chain combines TRBV29-1 with TRBJ2-5; 9 bases fit TRBD2. The junction had 8 bases not matched to a gene; V was cut back by 3 bases and J by 3 bases. Germline CDR1 is SQVTM and CDR2 is ANQGSEA. This CDR3 spans 15 amino acids. The CDR3 sequence: CSVDPFSGGEETQYF. CDR3 nucleotides: TGCAGCGTTGATCCGTTTAGCGGGGGCGAAGAGACCCAGTACTTC.

The genes are TRBV7-8 and TRBJ2-2; TRBD1 aligns across 8 bases. J was trimmed by 1 base and V by 5 bases; bases with no gene match: 3. Germline V gene data show CDR1 as SGHVS and CDR2 as FQNEAQ. The CDR3 runs 15 residues. For the CDR3, the DNA is TGTGCCAGCAGCAACGACAGGGGGAACACCGGGGAGCTGTTTTTT. Its translation is CASSNDRGNTGELFF.

This clonotype came up a few times. The CDR3: CASSQDPVYNEKLFF. The CDR3 DNA reads TGCGCCAGCAGCCAAGATCCAGTTTACAATGAAAAACTGTTTTTT. The rearrangement joins TRBV4-1 to TRBJ1-4; D ambiguous. The germline V and J ends were trimmed by 0 bases and 5 bases, with 10 bases remaining between them. This CDR3 is 15 amino acids long. Germline V lookup: CDR1 MGHRA, CDR2 YSYEKL.

This clonotype showed up just a few times. The chain employs TRBV15 and TRBJ2-1; possibly TRBD1 for D (6 bases). Trimming cost V 3 bases and J 3 bases, with 9 bases left between them. Germline-derived CDR1 and CDR2 are LNHNV and YYDKDF (reference sequence). The CDR3 is 14 residues long. The CDR3 nucleotides are TGTGCCACCAGCAGGACAGGTGGCTACAATGAGCAGTTCTTC. Translating it yields CATSRTGGYNEQFF.

This clonotype was counted a few times. The J gene is TRBJ1-5, the V gene TRBV6-4; D gene uncertain. The germline CDR1 and CDR2 sequences are MRHNA and SNTAGT. Trimming took off 2 bases at V and 7 bases at J, with 9 bases between the two ends. The CDR3 is 13 residues long. The CDR3 DNA is TGTGCCAGCAGTGACGACGGGGTACAGCCCCAGCATTTT. Amino acids: CASSDDGVQPQHF.

The V call is TRBV12-3 or TRBV12-4, the J call TRBJ2-3, with unresolved D. This CDR3 region has 17 residues. The germline V and J ends were trimmed by 6 bases and 1 base, with 20 bases remaining between them. CDR3 in amino acids: CASRTYIPSTGTDTQYF. DNA for the CDR3: TGTGCCAGCAGGACCTATATCCCTTCCACCGGCACAGATACGCAGTATTTT.

This clonotype was counted between two and nine times. This sequence joins TRBV20-1 and TRBJ1-4, with D unclear. Germline CDR1 is DFQATT and CDR2 is SNEGSKA (reference sequence). Trimming left V 7 bases short and J 7 bases short, with 13 bases between. The CDR3 runs 12 residues. CDR3 in amino acids: CSDSVRLEKLFF. DNA of the CDR3: TGCAGTGACAGCGTCAGACTTGAAAAACTGTTTTTT.

This clonotype showed up many times. The chain recombines TRBV5-6 with TRBJ1-4; no clear D gene. The CDR3 loop spans 15 amino acids. V lost 4 bases and J lost 5, with 15 bases in between. CDR1 and CDR2 from the germline V gene are SGHDT and YYEEEE. CDR3 residues: CASSDGLTANEKLFF. The CDR3 nucleotides read TGTGCCAGCAGCGATGGTCTAACCGCGAATGAAAAACTGTTTTTT.

The chain has TRBV3-1 and TRBJ2-2; TRBD1 or TRBD2 may be the D gene (5 bases each). Germline V CDR1 and CDR2: LGHDT, YNNKEL (reference sequence). The length of the CDR3 is 15 residues. Deletions cut 4 bases from V and 4 bases from J, with 13 bases between. CDR3 DNA sequence: TGTGCCAGCAGCCTGACCAGGGCGGGCACCGGGGAGCTGTTTTTT. Translation: CASSLTRAGTGELFF.

The rearrangement links TRBV5-6 to TRBJ1-1; D possibly corresponds to TRBD1 (5 bases). V was trimmed by 3 bases and J by 0 bases, leaving 12 bases between them. The CDR3 contains 15 residues. The germline CDR1 and CDR2 sequences are SGHDT and YYEEEE. CDR3 coding DNA: TGTGCCAGCAGCTCTACTGGGACCCTGAACACTGAAGCTTTCTTT. This encodes CASSSTGTLNTEAFF.

The rearrangement links TRBV7-3 to TRBJ2-2; the D gene is possibly TRBD2 (5 bases). CDR3 length: 16 amino acids. The germline gives CDR1 SGHTA, CDR2 FQGTGA. The ends were cut back, 5 bases at V and 5 bases at J, with 18 bases in the middle. This CDR3 reads CASSEGRTSGTGELFF. CDR3 nucleotides: TGTGCCAGCAGCGAAGGTCGGACTTCGGGGACCGGGGAGCTGTTTTTT.